This T cell receptor beta chain was sequenced for a study of CD8+CD57+ T cells in acquired aplastic anemia. Investigators profiled TCR beta VDJ and CDR3 from genomic DNA template. TCRdb passed the reads through MiXCR, listing each CDR3 protein once. Of fewer than 80,000 distinct CDR3 sequences listed, around 70% are singletons. Selection for sequencing was limited to patients who had shown CD8+CD57+ cell expansion by flow cytometry. The V and J ends lost 2 bases and 1 base respectively, with 5 bases between them. Germline V gives CDR1 KGHSY, CDR2 FQNENV. The CDR3 has 13 amino acids. The clonotype was recovered from a human donor with aplastic anemia. The gene calls are TRBV16 and TRBJ1-1; no definite D call. The source material was sorted CD4+, CD8+, or CD8+CD57+ T cells (not recorded which) from PBMCs. The CDR3 DNA sequence: TGTGCCAGCAGCCAACAACCGAACACTGAAGCTTTCTTT. Translation gives CASSQQPNTEAFF. Full variable domain (remainder filled in from reference TRBV16 and TRBJ1-1): GEEVAQTPKHLVRGEGQKAKLYCAPIKGHSYVFWYQQVLKNEFKFLISFQNENVFDETGMPKERFSAKCLPNSPCSLEIQATKLEDSAVYFCASSQQPNTEAFFGQGTRLTVV.